One sample yielded the 23 T cell receptor beta chains listed below, sequenced in a study of blood T cell repertoires in COVID-19. Only in-frame clones appear in the TCRdb table, and some are missing; sequencing was by immunoSEQ multiplex PCR. The sample lists approximately 200,000 clones; approximately 80% were seen once. Material for sequencing was peripheral blood. The receptor set was obtained from a woman aged 60-70 years who had recovered from COVID-19.

The genes are TRBV27 and TRBJ2-7, with D possibly being TRBD2 (5 bases). V lost 4 bases and J 0 bases, leaving 7 bases between the germline ends. CDR3 length equals 13 residues. Germline CDR1 is MNHEY and CDR2 is SMNVEV (reference sequence). CDR3 nucleotides: TGTGCCAGCAGTTCGACTAACTCCTACGAGCAGTACTTC. Protein sequence: CASSSTNSYEQYF.

V and J are TRBV27 and TRBJ1-2, with TRBD1 matching 8 bases. J lost 6 bases, V lost 5 bases, and 5 bases had no gene match. The CDR3 sequence is 13 residues long. Germline V gene lookup returns CDR1 MNHEY and CDR2 SMNVEV (reference sequence). The CDR3 reads CASSQGAPDGYTF. The CDR3 nucleotides read TGTGCCAGCAGTCAGGGGGCACCCGATGGCTACACCTTC.

The DNA of the CDR3 is TGTGCCAGCAGCTTAGGTCCCCCCAGCTCCTACGAGCAGTACTTC. This encodes CASSLGPPSSYEQYF. The chain links TRBV7-3 to TRBJ2-7; D not certain. Germline assignment: CDR1 SGHTA and CDR2 FQGTGA. Trimming stripped 2 bases from V and 0 bases from J, with 11 bases between. The CDR3 runs to 15 residues.

The V gene is TRBV10-3, the J gene TRBJ1-2, with D possibly being TRBD1 (6 bases). Trimming removed 2 bases from V and 4 bases from J, with 11 bases in between. Germline V lookup: CDR1 ENHRY, CDR2 SYGVKD. This CDR3 has 14 amino acids. CDR3 protein: CAISEGGFGYGYTF. The CDR3 DNA reads as TGTGCCATCAGTGAGGGGGGCTTCGGCTATGGCTACACCTTC.

The rearrangement uses TRBV7-2 and TRBJ2-7; possible D gene TRBD1, 5 bases. V lost 5 bases to trimming and J lost 3 bases, with 14 bases between them. The germline V gene encodes CDR1 SGHTA and CDR2 FQGNSA. CDR3 size: 14 residues. Here the CDR3 DNA reads TGTGCCAGCAGCCCCGGAACAGGAAACTACGAGCAGTACTTC. This sequence encodes CASSPGTGNYEQYF.

The chain uses TRBV6-1 and TRBJ2-7, with TRBD2 identical over 9 bases. The germline CDR1 and CDR2 sequences are MNHNS and SASEGT. This CDR3 is 16 amino acids long. V lost 3 bases to trimming and J lost 1 base; unmatched junction nucleotides: 7. CDR3 nucleotide sequence: TGTGCCAGCAGTGATTCCCGCGGGGGGGTATCCTACGAGCAGTACTTC. Translated: CASSDSRGGVSYEQYF.

This clone was found a few times. This chain links TRBV4-2 with TRBJ2-3; the match to TRBD2 covers 10 bases. The CDR3 sequence is 17 residues long. After removal of 0 bases from V and 4 bases from J, the junction contained 7 bases not matched to a gene. Germline loops: CDR1 LGHNA, CDR2 YNFKEQ. The CDR3 loop is CASSQEFGSGGADTQYF. CDR3 DNA sequence: TGTGCCAGCAGCCAAGAGTTTGGGAGCGGGGGGGCAGATACGCAGTATTTT.

The genes are TRBV3-1 (or the pseudogene TRBV3-2) and TRBJ2-1; D ambiguous. Germline CDR1 reads LGHDT; CDR2 reads YNNKEL (reference sequence). CDR3 length: 15 residues. V lost 0 bases, J lost 6 bases, and 12 bases lay in between. CDR3 in amino acids: CASSQDLGRLNEQFF. CDR3 nucleotide sequence: TGTGCCAGCAGCCAAGATCTTGGCAGACTCAATGAGCAGTTCTTC.

The chain has TRBV19 and TRBJ1-2; tentative D call: TRBD1 (5 bases). The germline V gene has CDR1 LNHDA and CDR2 SQIVND (reference sequence). This CDR3 spans 14 amino acids. V lost 6 bases and J lost 4, with 15 bases in between. In nucleotides, the CDR3 is TGTGCCAGTAGCCGTATGGACACTCGCTATGGCTACACCTTC. Protein sequence: CASSRMDTRYGYTF.

V is TRBV3-1 (or the pseudogene TRBV3-2) and J is TRBJ1-6; a possible D gene is TRBD1 (5 bases). Trimming removed 4 bases from V and 9 bases from J, with 13 bases in between. There are 14 residues in the CDR3. Per the germline V gene, CDR1 is LGHDT and CDR2 is YNNKEL (reference sequence). The CDR3 loop reads CASSLNGGGSPLHF. CDR3 DNA sequence: TGTGCCAGCAGCCTAAACGGGGGAGGTTCACCCCTCCACTTT.

This clone showed up just a few times. V gene TRBV30 combines with J gene TRBJ1-6; 7 nucleotides agree with TRBD1. CDR3 length equals 14 residues. V gave up 0 bases and J gave up 10 bases; unmatched junction bases: 6. Per the germline V gene, CDR1 is GTSNPN and CDR2 is SVGIG (reference sequence). CDR3 residues: CAWSVQGRISPLHF. CDR3 in DNA: TGTGCCTGGAGTGTACAGGGGCGGATATCACCCCTCCACTTT.

The chain carries TRBV6-5 and TRBJ2-5; TRBD1 might be the D (7 bases). Germline CDR1 is MNHEY and CDR2 is SVGAGI. Trimming took 6 bases from V and 7 from J, leaving 9 bases between them. The CDR3 is made up of 11 amino acids. Written as DNA, the CDR3 is TGTGCCAGCAGCCAGGGGGGGACCCAGTACTTC. This codes for CASSQGGTQYF.

This chain links TRBV13 with TRBJ2-1; TRBD2 agrees at 11 bases. Germline trimming cut 5 bases from V and 4 bases from J; bases unmatched to any gene: 4. The germline V gene encodes CDR1 PRHDT and CDR2 FYEKMQ (reference sequence). The CDR3 runs to 15 residues. CDR3 DNA: TGTGCCAGCAGCCAGGGACTAGCGGCTTACAATGAGCAGTTCTTC. This translates into CASSQGLAAYNEQFF.

In DNA form, the CDR3 reads TGTGCCAGCAGAGGAGGGCCCAATGAGCAGTTCTTC. This translates into CASRGGPNEQFF. The rearrangement links TRBV27 to TRBJ2-1, with a tentative D call TRBD2 (6 bases). V was pared by 6 bases and J by 6 bases, with 9 bases between. CDR1 and CDR2 from the germline V gene are MNHEY and SMNVEV (reference sequence). This CDR3 has 12 residues.

The chain recombines TRBV27 with TRBJ2-4, with D maybe TRBD2 (7 bases). Germline CDR1 and CDR2: MNHEY and SMNVEV (reference sequence). This CDR3 has 15 amino acids. The V end lost 0 bases, the J end lost 8 bases, and 14 bases lay between the germline ends. Here the CDR3 DNA reads TGTGCCAGCAGTTTATCGGCGGGGGCTGGAGACATTCAGTACTTC. This sequence encodes CASSLSAGAGDIQYF.

This clone was recorded once. J is TRBJ2-6 and V is TRBV7-3; unclear D gene. Germline V gene data show CDR1 as SGHTA and CDR2 as FQGTGA. The CDR3 is made up of 15 amino acids. Trimming cost V 2 bases and J 3 bases, with 8 bases left between them. CDR3 nucleotide sequence: TGTGCCAGCAGCTTACGACGGGTTGGGGCCAACGTCCTGACTTTC. Protein: CASSLRRVGANVLTF.

This chain connects TRBV27 to TRBJ2-7; D not resolved. The CDR3 covers 11 residues. Trimming shortened V by 7 bases and J by 6 bases, and 10 bases separated the two germline ends. The V gene's germline CDR1 is MNHEY and CDR2 SMNVEV (reference sequence). The CDR3, as DNA: TGTGCCAGCATTCGAGGTGGCGAGCAGTACTTC. Its protein is CASIRGGEQYF.

J is TRBJ2-7 and V is TRBV30; no firm D call. In germline, CDR1 is GTSNPN, CDR2 SVGIG (reference sequence). The CDR3 covers 11 residues. V lost 1 base and J lost 5, with 6 bases in between. The CDR3 loop is CAWSDYHEQYF. CDR3 nucleotides: TGTGCCTGGAGTGACTACCACGAGCAGTACTTC.

The gene calls are TRBV12-5 and TRBJ1-4, with D unresolved. From germline, CDR1 is LGHNT and CDR2 FRNRAP. V lost 6 bases, J lost 8 bases, and 13 bases lay in between. The CDR3 covers 13 residues. CDR3 loop: CASGAPGGEKLFF. CDR3 DNA: TGTGCTAGTGGGGCGCCGGGAGGAGAAAAACTGTTTTTT. Complete variable domain (other parts from reference TRBV12-5 and TRBJ1-4): DARVTQTPRHKVTEMGQEVTMRCQPILGHNTVFWYRQTMMQGLELLAYFRNRAPLDDSGMPKDRFSAEMPDATLATLKIQPSEPRDSAVYFCASGAPGGEKLFFGSGTQLSVL.

This clone was detected only once. Being one base from a much bigger clone, this may be a read error. V gene TRBV7-2 combines with J gene TRBJ2-7; 14 nucleotides line up with TRBD2. The CDR3 is 15 residues long. Germline V gives CDR1 SGHTA, CDR2 FQGNSA. The junction had 2 bases not matched to a gene; V was cut back by 5 bases and J by 2 bases. The CDR3 coding sequence is TGTGCCAGCAGCCCGACTAGCGGGGGGGCCTACGAGCAGTACTTC. Translation gives CASSPTSGGAYEQYF. Full variable domain (rest looked up from reference TRBV7-2 and TRBJ2-7): GAGVSQSPSNKVTEKGKDVELRCDPISGHTALYWYRQSLGQGLEFLIYFQGNSAPDKSGLPSDRFSAERTGGSVSTLTIQRTQQEDSAVYLCASSPTSGGAYEQYFGPGTRLTVT.

This clone was seen a single time. The chain joins TRBV30 to TRBJ2-7; TRBD2 matches at 11 bases. Germline loops: CDR1 GTSNPN, CDR2 SVGIG (reference sequence). With 3 bases clipped from V and 2 bases from J, the junction kept 12 bases outside the gene matches. CDR3 length: 17 amino acids. For the CDR3, the DNA is TGTGCCTGGAGGGACCTAGCGGGGGGTCCCCTCACCTACGAGCAGTACTTC. Translation: CAWRDLAGGPLTYEQYF.

The chain couples TRBV5-1 to TRBJ1-5, with D unresolved. V dropped 1 base and J dropped 7 bases, with 9 bases sitting between them. The CDR3 is 13 residues long. Germline lookup yields CDR1 SGHRS and CDR2 YFSETQ. The CDR3 sequence is CASSLIPGQPQHF. As DNA, the CDR3 is TGCGCCAGCAGCTTGATCCCGGGGCAGCCCCAGCATTTT.

The chain is built from TRBV15 and TRBJ1-5, with D uncertain. The V end lost 2 bases, the J end lost 4 bases, and 3 bases lay between the germline ends. Germline CDR1 is LNHNV and CDR2 is YYDKDF (reference sequence). The CDR3 is 12 residues long. CDR3 nucleotides: TGTGCCACCAGCAGACGGAATCAGCCCCAGCATTTT. It translates to CATSRRNQPQHF.